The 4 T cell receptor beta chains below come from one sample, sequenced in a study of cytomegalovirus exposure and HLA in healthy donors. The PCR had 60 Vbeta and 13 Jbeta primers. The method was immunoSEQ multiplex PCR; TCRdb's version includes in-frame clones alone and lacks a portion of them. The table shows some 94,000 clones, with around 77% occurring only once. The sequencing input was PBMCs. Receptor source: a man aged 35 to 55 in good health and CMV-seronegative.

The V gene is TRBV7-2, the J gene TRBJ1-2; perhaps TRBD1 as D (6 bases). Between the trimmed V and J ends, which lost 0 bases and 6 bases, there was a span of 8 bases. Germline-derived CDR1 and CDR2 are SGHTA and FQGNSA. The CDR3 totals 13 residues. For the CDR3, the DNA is TGTGCCAGCAGCTTAGCGAGGGGGAATGGCTACACCTTC. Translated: CASSLARGNGYTF.

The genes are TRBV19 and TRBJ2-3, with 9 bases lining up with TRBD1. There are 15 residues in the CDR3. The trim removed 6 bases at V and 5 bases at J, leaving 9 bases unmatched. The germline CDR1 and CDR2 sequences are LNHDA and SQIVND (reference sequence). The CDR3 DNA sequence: TGTGCCAGTAGCACCGGGACAGGGTTTGGAGATACGCAGTATTTT. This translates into CASSTGTGFGDTQYF.

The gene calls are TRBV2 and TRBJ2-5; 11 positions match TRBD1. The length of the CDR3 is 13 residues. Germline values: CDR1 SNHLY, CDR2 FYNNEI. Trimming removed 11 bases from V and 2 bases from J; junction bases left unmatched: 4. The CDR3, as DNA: TGTGCCTCGGACAGGGGGCGACAAGAGACCCAGTACTTC. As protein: CASDRGRQETQYF.

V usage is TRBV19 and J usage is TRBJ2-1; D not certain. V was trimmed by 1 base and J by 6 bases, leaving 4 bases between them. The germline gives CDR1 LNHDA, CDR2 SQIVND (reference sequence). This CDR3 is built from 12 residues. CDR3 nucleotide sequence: TGTGCCAGTAGTATAGGACTCAATGAGCAGTTCTTC. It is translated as CASSIGLNEQFF.